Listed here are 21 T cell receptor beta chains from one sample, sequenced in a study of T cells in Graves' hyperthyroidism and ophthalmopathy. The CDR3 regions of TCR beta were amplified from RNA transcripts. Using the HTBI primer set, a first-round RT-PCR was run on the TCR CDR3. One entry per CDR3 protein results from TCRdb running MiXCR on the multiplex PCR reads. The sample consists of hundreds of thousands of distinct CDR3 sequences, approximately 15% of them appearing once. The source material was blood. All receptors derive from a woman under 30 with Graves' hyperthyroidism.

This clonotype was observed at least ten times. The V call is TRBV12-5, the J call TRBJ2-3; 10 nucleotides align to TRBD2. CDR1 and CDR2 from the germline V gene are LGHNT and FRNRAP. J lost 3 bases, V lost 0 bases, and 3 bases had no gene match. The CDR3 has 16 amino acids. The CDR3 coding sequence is TGTGCTAGTGGTTTGGTACTTAGCGGGAGGACAGATACGCAGTATTTT. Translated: CASGLVLSGRTDTQYF.

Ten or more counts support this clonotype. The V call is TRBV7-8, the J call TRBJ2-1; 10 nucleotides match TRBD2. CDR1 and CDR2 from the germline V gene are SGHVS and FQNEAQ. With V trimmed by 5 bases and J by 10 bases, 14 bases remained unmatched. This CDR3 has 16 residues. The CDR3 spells CASSPHLRLAGPEQFF. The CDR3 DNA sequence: TGTGCCAGCAGCCCCCACCTGAGACTAGCGGGCCCAGAGCAGTTCTTC. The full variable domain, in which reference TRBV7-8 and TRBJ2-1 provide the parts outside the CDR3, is GAGVSQSPRYKVAKRGQDVALRCDPISGHVSLFWYQQALGQGPEFLTYFQNEAQLDKSGLPSDRFFAERPEGSVSTLKIQRTQQEDSAVYLCASSPHLRLAGPEQFFGPGTRLTVL.

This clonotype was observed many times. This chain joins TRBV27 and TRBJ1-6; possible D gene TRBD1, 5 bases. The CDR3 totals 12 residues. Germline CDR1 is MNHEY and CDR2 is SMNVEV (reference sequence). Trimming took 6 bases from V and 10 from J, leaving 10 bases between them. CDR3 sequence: CASSPGGSPLHF. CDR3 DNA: TGTGCCAGCAGCCCCGGGGGGTCACCCCTCCACTTT.

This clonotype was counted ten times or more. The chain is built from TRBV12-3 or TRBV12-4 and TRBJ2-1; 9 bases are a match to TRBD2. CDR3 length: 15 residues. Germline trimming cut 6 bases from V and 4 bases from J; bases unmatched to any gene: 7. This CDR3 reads CASRPCGGVYNEQFF. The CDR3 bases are TGTGCCAGCAGGCCTTGCGGGGGGGTTTACAATGAGCAGTTCTTC.

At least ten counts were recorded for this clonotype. The CDR3 DNA reads as TGTGCCAGCAGCCTACCTCTAGCGGGAGGAGTTGATGAGCAGTTCTTC. As protein: CASSLPLAGGVDEQFF. V gene TRBV11-2 combines with J gene TRBJ2-1; TRBD2 matches at 11 bases. Germline CDR1 is SGHAT and CDR2 is FQNNGV. The CDR3 has 16 residues. With V trimmed by 5 bases and J by 8 bases, 11 bases remained unmatched.

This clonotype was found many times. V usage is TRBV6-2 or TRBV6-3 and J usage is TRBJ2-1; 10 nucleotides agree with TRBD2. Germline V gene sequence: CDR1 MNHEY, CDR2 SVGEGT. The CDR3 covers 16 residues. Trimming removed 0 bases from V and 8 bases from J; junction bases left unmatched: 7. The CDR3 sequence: CASSYSSLAGEDEQFF. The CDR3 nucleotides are TGTGCCAGCAGTTACTCGAGCCTAGCGGGAGAAGATGAGCAGTTCTTC.

As DNA, the CDR3 is TGTGCCAGCAGTGCGGGACTAGCGACCTCCTACAATGAGCAGTTCTTC. It is translated as CASSAGLATSYNEQFF. The chain joins TRBV5-4 to TRBJ2-1; 10 positions agree with TRBD2. CDR1 and CDR2 from the germline V gene are SGHNT and YYREEE (reference sequence). J was trimmed by 0 bases and V by 5 bases; bases with no gene match: 5. There are 16 residues in the CDR3.

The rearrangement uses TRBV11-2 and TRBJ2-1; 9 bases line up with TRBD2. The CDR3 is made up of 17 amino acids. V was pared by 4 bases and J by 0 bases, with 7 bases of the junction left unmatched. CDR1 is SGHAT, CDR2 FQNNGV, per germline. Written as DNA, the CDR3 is TGTGCCAGCAGCTCCGTGGCGGGGGGGAGCTCCTACAATGAGCAGTTCTTC. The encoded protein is CASSSVAGGSSYNEQFF.

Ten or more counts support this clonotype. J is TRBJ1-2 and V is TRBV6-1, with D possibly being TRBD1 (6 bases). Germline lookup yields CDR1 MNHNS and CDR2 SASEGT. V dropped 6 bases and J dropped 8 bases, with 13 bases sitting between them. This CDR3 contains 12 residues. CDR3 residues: CASRPQGLGYTF. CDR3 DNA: TGTGCCAGCAGGCCCCAGGGGTTGGGCTACACCTTC.

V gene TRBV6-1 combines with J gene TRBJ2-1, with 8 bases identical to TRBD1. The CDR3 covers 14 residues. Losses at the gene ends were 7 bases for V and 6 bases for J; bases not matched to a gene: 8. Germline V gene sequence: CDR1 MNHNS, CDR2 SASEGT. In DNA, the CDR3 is TGTGCCAGCATCCCGACAGGGGCTGGCAATGAGCAGTTCTTC. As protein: CASIPTGAGNEQFF.

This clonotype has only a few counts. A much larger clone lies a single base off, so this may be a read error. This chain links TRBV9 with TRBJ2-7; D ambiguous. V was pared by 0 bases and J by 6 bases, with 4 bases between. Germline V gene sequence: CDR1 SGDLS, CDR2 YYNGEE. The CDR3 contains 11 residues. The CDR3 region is CASSVAGEQYF. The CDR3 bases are TGTGCCAGCAGCGTAGCGGGCGAGCAGTACTTC.

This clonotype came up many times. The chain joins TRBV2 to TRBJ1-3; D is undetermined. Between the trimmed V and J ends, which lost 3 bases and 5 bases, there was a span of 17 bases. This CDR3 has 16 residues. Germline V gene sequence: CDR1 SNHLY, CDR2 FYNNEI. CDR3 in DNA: TGTGCCAGCAGTGATGTTGGCCAGGACGAGCGAAACACCATATATTTT. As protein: CASSDVGQDERNTIYF.

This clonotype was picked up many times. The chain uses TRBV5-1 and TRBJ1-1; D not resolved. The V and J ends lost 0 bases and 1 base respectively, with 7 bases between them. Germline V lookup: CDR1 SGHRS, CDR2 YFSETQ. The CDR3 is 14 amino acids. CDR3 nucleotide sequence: TGCGCCAGCAGCTTGGAAGAGGGGAACACTGAAGCTTTCTTT. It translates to CASSLEEGNTEAFF.

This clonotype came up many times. CDR3 nucleotides: TGTGCCAGCAGTTTCCGACTAGCGGGAGCCCTCACCGGGGAGCTGTTTTTT. Residues: CASSFRLAGALTGELFF. The chain recombines TRBV27 with TRBJ2-2, with TRBD2 matching 12 bases. Losses at the gene ends were 3 bases for V and 4 bases for J; bases not matched to a gene: 6. The CDR3 extends over 17 amino acids. From germline, CDR1 is MNHEY and CDR2 SMNVEV (reference sequence).

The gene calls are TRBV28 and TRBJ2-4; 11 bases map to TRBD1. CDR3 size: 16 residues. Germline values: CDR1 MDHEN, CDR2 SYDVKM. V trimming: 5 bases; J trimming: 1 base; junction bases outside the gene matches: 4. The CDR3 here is CASSRGQGAAKNIQYF. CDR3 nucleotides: TGTGCCAGCAGTCGAGGACAGGGGGCGGCCAAAAACATTCAGTACTTC.

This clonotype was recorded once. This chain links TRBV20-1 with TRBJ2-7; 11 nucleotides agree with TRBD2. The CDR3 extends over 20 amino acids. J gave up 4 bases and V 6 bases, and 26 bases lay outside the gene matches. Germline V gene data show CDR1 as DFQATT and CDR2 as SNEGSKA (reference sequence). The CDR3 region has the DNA TGCAGTGCCCGACTCCATTTGCCCGGGAGGCCCGCTAGCGGGGGGTACGAGCAGTACTTC. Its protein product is CSARLHLPGRPASGGYEQYF.

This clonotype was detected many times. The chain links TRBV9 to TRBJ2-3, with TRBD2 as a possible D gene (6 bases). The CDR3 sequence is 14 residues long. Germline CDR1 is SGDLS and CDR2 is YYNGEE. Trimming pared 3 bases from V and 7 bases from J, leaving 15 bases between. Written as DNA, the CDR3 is TGTGCCAGCAGCGCCCCGGAGGGACCCTATACGCAGTATTTT. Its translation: CASSAPEGPYTQYF.

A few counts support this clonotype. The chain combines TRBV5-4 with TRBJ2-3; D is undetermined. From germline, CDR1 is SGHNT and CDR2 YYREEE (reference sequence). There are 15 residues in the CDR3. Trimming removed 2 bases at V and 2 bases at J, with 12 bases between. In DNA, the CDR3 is TGTGCCAGCAGCTTTTTACAGCTATTCACAGATACGCAGTATTTT. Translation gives CASSFLQLFTDTQYF.

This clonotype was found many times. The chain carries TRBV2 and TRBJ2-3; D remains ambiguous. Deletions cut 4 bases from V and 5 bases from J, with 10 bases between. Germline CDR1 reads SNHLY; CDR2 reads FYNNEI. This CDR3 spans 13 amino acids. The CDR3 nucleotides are TGTGCCAGCAGTGTTGGTGGGGAAGATACGCAGTATTTT. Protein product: CASSVGGEDTQYF.

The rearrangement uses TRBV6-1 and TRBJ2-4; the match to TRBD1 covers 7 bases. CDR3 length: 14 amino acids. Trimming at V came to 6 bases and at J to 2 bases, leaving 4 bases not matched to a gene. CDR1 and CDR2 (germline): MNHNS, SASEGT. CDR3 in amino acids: CASSARGPKNIQYF. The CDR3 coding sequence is TGTGCCAGCAGCGCTAGGGGGCCCAAAAACATTCAGTACTTC.

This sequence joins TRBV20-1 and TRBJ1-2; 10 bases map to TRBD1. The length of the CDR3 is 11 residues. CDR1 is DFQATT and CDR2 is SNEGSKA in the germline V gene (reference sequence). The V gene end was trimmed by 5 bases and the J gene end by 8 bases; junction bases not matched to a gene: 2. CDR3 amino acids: CSAGQGEGYTF. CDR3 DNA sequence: TGCAGTGCTGGACAGGGGGAAGGCTACACCTTC.